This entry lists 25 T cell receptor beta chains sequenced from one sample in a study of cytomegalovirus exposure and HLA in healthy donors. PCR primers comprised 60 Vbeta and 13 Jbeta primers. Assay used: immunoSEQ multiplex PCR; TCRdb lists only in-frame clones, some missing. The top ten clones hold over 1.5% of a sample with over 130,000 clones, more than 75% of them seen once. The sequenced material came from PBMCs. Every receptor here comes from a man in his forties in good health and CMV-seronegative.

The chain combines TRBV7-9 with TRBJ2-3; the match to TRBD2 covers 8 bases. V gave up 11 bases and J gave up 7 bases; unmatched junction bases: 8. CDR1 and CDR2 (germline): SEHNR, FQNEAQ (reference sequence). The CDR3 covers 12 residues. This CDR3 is CAGLIAGNTQYF. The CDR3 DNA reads TGTGCCGGACTCATAGCGGGGAATACGCAGTATTTT.

The CDR3 region has the DNA TGCGCCAGCAGCCACGCCGGACTCCGGGACTCTAGGGAGACCCAGTACTTC. Translating it yields CASSHAGLRDSRETQYF. The chain is built from TRBV4-3 and TRBJ2-5, with TRBD2 as a possible D gene (6 bases). Trimming removed 3 bases from V and 5 bases from J, with 22 bases in between. The CDR3 extends over 17 amino acids. The germline CDR1 and CDR2 sequences are LGHNA and YSLEER.

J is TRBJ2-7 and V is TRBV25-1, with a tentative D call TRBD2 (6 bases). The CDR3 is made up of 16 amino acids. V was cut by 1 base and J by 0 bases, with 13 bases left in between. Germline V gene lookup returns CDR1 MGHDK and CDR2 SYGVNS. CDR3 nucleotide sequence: TGTGCCAGCAGTGAATGGGGAGGTGCTCACTCCTACGAGCAGTACTTC. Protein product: CASSEWGGAHSYEQYF.

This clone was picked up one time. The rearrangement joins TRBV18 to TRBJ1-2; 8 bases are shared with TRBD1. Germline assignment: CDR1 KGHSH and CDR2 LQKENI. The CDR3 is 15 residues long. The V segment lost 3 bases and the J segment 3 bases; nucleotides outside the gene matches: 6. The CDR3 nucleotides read TGTGCCAGCTCACCTGGGACAGGTATCGACTATGGCTACACCTTC. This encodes CASSPGTGIDYGYTF.

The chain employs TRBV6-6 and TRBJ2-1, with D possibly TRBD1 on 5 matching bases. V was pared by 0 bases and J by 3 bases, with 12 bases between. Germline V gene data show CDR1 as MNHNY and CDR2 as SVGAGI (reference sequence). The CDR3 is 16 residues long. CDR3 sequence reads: CASSYSSQVLYNEQFF. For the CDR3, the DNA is TGTGCCAGCAGTTACTCCTCACAGGTTCTCTACAATGAGCAGTTCTTC.

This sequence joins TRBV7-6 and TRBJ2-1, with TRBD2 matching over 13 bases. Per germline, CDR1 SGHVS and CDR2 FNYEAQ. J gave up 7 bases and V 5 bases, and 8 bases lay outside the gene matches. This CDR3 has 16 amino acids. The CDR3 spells CASSPRLAGGWNEQFF. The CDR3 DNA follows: TGTGCCAGCAGCCCGAGACTAGCGGGGGGCTGGAATGAGCAGTTCTTC. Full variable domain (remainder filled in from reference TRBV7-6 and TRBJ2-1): GAGVSQSPRYKVTKRGQDVALRCDPISGHVSLYWYRQALGQGPEFLTYFNYEAQQDKSGLPNDRFSAERPEGSISTLTIQRTEQRDSAMYRCASSPRLAGGWNEQFFGPGTRLTVL.

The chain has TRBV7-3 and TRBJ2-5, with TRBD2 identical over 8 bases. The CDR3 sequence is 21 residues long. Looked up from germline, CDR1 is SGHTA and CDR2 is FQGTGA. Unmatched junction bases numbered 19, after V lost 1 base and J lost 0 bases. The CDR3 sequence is CASSLRGDTPYYSGDQETQYF. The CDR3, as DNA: TGTGCCAGCAGCTTAAGGGGGGACACCCCTTACTATAGCGGGGACCAAGAGACCCAGTACTTC.

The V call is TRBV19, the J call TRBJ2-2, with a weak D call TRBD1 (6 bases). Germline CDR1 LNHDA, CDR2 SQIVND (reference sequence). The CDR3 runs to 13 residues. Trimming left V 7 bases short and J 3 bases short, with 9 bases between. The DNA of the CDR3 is TGTGCCAGTATTAGGACAGACACCGGGGAGCTGTTTTTT. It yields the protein CASIRTDTGELFF.

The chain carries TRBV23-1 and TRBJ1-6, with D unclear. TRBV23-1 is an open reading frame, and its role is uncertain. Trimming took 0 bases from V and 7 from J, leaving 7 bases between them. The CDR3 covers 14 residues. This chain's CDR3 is CASSQSWRNSPLHF. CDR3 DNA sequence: TGCGCCAGCAGTCAATCATGGAGGAATTCACCCCTCCACTTT.

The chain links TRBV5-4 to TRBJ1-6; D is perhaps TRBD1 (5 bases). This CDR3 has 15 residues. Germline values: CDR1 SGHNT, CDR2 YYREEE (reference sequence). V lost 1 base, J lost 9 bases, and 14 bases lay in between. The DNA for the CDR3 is TGTGCCAGCAGCTTGAACCCGGACACCTCTTCACCCCTCCACTTT. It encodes CASSLNPDTSSPLHF.

CDR3 nucleotide sequence: TGTGCCAGCAGCTTAGAGCGGTTTGCCTACGAGCAGTACTTC. It is translated as CASSLERFAYEQYF. The gene calls are TRBV7-8 and TRBJ2-7; D is possibly TRBD2 (5 bases). The germline V gene encodes CDR1 SGHVS and CDR2 FQNEAQ. The CDR3 runs to 14 residues. V lost 1 base and J lost 2, with 9 bases in between. Variable domain in full (rest from reference TRBV7-8 and TRBJ2-7): GAGVSQSPRYKVAKRGQDVALRCDPISGHVSLFWYQQALGQGPEFLTYFQNEAQLDKSGLPSDRFFAERPEGSVSTLKIQRTQQEDSAVYLCASSLERFAYEQYFGPGTRLTVT.

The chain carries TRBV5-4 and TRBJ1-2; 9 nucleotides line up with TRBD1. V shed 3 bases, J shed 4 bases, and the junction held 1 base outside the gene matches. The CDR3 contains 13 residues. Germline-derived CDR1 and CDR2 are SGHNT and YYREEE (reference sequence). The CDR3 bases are TGTGCCAGCAGCTCGGACAGGGGCTATGGCTACACCTTC. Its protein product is CASSSDRGYGYTF.

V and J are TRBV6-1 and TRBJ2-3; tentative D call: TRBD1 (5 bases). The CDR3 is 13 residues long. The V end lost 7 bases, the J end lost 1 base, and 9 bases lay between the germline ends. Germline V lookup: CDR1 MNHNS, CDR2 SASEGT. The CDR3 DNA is TGTGCCAGCAAGGAGACAGGCACAGATACGCAGTATTTT. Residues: CASKETGTDTQYF.

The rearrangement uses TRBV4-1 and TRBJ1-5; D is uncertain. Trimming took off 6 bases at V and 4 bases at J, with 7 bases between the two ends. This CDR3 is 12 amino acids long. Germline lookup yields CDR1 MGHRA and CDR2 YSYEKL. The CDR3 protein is CASRGSNQPQHF. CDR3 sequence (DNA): TGCGCCAGCAGGGGCTCTAATCAGCCCCAGCATTTT.

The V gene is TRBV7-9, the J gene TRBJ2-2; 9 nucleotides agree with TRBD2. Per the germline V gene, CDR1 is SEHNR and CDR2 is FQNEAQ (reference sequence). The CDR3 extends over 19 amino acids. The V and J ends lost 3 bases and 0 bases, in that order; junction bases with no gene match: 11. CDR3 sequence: CASSFFGLAGSANTGELFF. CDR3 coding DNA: TGTGCCAGCAGCTTTTTCGGCCTAGCGGGATCAGCGAACACCGGGGAGCTGTTTTTT.

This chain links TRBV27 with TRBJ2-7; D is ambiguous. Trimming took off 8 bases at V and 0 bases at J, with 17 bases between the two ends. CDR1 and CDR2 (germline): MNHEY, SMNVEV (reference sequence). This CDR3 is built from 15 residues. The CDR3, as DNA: TGTGCCAGCGCTAATAATATTCCCCTCTCCTACGAGCAGTACTTC. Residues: CASANNIPLSYEQYF.

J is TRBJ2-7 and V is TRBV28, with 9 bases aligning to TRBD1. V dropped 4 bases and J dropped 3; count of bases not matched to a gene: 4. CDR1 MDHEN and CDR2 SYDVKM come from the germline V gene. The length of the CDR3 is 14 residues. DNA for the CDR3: TGTGCCAGCAGTTGGGGACAGGGCGGCTACGAGCAGTACTTC. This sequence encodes CASSWGQGGYEQYF. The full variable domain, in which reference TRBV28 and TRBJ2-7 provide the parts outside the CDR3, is DVKVTQSSRYLVKRTGEKVFLECVQDMDHENMFWYRQDPGLGLRLIYFSYDVKMKEKGDIPEGYSVSREKKERFSLILESASTNQTSMYLCASSWGQGGYEQYFGPGTRLTVT.

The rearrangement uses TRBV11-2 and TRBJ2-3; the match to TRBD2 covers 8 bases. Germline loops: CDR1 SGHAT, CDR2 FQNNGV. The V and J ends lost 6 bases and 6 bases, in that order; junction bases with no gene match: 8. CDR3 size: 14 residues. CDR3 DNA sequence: TGTGCCAGCAGTCGGGGTAGCGGGGACGATACGCAGTATTTT. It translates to CASSRGSGDDTQYF. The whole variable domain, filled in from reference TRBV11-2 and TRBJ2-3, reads EAGVAQSPRYKIIEKRQSVAFWCNPISGHATLYWYQQILGQGPKLLIQFQNNGVVDDSQLPKDRFSAERLKGVDSTLKIQPAKLEDSAVYLCASSRGSGDDTQYFGPGTRLTVL.

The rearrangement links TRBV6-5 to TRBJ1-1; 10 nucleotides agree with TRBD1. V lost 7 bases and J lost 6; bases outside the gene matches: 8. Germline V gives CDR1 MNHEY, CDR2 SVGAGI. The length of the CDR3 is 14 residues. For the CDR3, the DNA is TGTGCCAGCACCTCCGGGACAGGGGCCCCTGAAGCTTTCTTT. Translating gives CASTSGTGAPEAFF.

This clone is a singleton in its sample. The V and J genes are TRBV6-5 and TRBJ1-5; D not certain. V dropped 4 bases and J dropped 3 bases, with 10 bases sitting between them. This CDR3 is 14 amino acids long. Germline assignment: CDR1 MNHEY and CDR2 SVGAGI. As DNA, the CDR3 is TGTGCCAGCAGTTCCTACCCCCTCAATCAGCCCCAGCATTTT. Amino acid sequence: CASSSYPLNQPQHF.

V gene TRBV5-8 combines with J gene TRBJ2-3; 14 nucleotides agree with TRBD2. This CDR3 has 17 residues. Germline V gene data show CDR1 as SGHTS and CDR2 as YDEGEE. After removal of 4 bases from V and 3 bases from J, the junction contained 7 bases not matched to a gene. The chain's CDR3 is CASSPGLAGVGTDTQYF. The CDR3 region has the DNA TGTGCCAGCAGCCCGGGACTAGCGGGGGTGGGGACAGATACGCAGTATTTT.

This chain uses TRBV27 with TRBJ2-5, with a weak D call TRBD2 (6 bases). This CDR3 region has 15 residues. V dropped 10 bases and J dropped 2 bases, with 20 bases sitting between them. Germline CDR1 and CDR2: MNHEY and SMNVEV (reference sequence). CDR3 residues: CATRASGVGQETQYF. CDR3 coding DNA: TGTGCCACCAGGGCCTCGGGGGTCGGGCAAGAGACCCAGTACTTC.

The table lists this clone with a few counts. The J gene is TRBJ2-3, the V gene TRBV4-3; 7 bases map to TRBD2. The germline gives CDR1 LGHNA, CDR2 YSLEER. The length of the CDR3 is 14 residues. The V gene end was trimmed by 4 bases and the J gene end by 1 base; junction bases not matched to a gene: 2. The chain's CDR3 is CASSRREGTDTQYF. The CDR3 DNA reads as TGCGCCAGCAGCCGACGGGAGGGCACAGATACGCAGTATTTT.

The chain's CDR3 is CASSKVWGQGFNEQFF. In nucleotides, the CDR3 is TGTGCCAGCAGCAAAGTTTGGGGGCAGGGGTTCAATGAGCAGTTCTTC. This chain uses TRBV21-1 with TRBJ2-1; no check of the table's D call, TRBD1, against the DNA was made. TRBV21-1 is given as a pseudogene. The CDR3 is 16 residues long.

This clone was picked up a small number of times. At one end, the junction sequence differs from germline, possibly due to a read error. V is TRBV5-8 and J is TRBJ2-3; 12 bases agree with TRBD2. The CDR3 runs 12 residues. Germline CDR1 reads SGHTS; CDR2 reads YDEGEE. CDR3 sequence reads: CASTRGLAGQDF. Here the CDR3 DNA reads TGTGCCAGCACCCGCGGACTAGCGGGGCAAGATTTT. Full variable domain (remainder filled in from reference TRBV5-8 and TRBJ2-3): EAGVTQSPTHLIKTRGQQATLRCSPISGHTSVYWYQQALGLGLQFLLWYDEGEERNRGNFPPRFSGRQFPNYSSELNVNALELEDSALYLCASTRGLAGQDFGPGTRLTVL.